This T cell receptor (beta chain) stems from a study of T cell changes during pregnancy in multiple sclerosis. Clones were sequenced by immunoSEQ multiplex PCR, and TCRdb holds only the in-frame ones, with some missing. The sample records 25,000 to 35,000 clones, roughly nine tenths being singletons. CDR1 is SEHNR, CDR2 FQNEAQ, per germline (reference sequence). V lost 1 base and J lost 2; bases outside the gene matches: 6. This CDR3 is built from 17 residues. The V call is TRBV7-9, the J call TRBJ2-3; the match to TRBD2 covers 10 bases. The sequence was collected from a female donor with multiple sclerosis, enrolled in a pregnancy study. This specimen was CD4+ T cells from peripheral blood mononuclear cells, taken in the second trimester of pregnancy. CDR3 DNA: TGTGCCAGCAGCTTAGGGATAGCGGGGGGCTACACAGATACGCAGTATTTT. It specifies CASSLGIAGGYTDTQYF.